This T cell receptor beta chain was observed in a study of blood T cell dynamics during melanoma immunotherapy. Overall study findings and caveats: Whether repertoire-driving clones were melanoma-specific could not be determined.

Time point indicated: week 3, after first cycle of checkpoint inhibitor. One draw preceded checkpoint blockade; another followed its first cycle at week 3. At 12 weeks after first infusion, RECIST 1.1 defined response for most patients. Clones were read by immunoSEQ multiplex PCR, and TCRdb kept only the in-frame ones, dropping some. There are about 6,300 clones in the sample; roughly 88% occur only once, and around 5% lies in the top ten. Concerning this clone itself: No antigen is known for it.

The sample was blood, taken from a patient treated with checkpoint blockade. The receptor comes from a human donor with melanoma.

DNA of the CDR3: TGTGCCAGCGTTCGGGACAGGGAGGAAAAACTGTTTTTT. It translates to CASVRDREEKLFF. This sequence joins TRBV2 and TRBJ1-4, with 9 bases that match TRBD1. There are 13 residues in the CDR3. Germline CDR1 is SNHLY and CDR2 is FYNNEI. The trim removed 8 bases at V and 8 bases at J, leaving 6 bases unmatched.